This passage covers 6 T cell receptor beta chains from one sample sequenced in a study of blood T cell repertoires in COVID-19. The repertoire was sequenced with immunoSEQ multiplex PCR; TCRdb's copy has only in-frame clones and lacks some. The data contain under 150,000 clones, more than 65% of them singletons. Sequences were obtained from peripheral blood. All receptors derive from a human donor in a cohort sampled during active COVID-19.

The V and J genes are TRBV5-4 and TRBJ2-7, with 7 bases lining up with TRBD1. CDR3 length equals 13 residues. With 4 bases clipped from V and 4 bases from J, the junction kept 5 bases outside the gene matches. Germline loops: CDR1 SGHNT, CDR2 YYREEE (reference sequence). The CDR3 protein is CASSQKTGYEQYF. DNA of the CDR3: TGTGCCAGCAGCCAAAAGACAGGGTACGAGCAGTACTTC.

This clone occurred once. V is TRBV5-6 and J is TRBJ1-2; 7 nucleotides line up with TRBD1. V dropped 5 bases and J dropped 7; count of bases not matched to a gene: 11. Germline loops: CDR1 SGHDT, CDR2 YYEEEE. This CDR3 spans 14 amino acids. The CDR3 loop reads CASSRDSSYGGYTF. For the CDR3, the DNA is TGTGCCAGCAGTAGGGACAGCTCATACGGTGGCTACACCTTC.

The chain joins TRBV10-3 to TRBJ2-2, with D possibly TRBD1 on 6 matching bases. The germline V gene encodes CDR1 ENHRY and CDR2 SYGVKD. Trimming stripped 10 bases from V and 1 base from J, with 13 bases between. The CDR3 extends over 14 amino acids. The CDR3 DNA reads TGTGCCAGCGGACAGTATTTGAACACCGGGGAGCTGTTTTTT. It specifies CASGQYLNTGELFF.

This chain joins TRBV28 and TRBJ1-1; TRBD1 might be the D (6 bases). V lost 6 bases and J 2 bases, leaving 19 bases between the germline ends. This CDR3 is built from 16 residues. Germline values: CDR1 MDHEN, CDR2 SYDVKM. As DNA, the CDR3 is TGTGCCAGCAGCTCCCCAGCCGGGACAACTAACACTGAAGCTTTCTTT. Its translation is CASSSPAGTTNTEAFF.

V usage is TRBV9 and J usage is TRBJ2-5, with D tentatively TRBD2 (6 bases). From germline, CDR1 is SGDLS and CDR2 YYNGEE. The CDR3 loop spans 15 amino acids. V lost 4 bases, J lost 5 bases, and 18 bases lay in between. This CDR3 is CASSYGGLSGETQYF. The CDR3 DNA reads TGTGCCAGCAGCTACGGGGGACTTTCAGGGGAGACCCAGTACTTC.

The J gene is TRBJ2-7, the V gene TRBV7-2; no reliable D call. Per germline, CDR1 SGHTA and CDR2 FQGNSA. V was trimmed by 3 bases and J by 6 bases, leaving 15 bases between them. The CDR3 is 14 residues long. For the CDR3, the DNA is TGTGCCAGCAGCTTTACCGTCGTCTTCGGCGAGCAGTACTTC. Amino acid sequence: CASSFTVVFGEQYF.